The clone carrying this T cell receptor beta chain was counted only a few times. These data originate in a study of identical twins. V was pared by 6 bases and J by 10 bases, with 6 bases of the junction left unmatched. CDR1 is SQVTM, CDR2 ANQGSEA, per germline. CDR3 length: 12 amino acids. Each CDR3 protein is one row after TCRdb ran MiXCR on the 5' RACE reads. The sample includes about 190,000 distinct CDR3 sequences, about 16% seen only once; the top ten take around 40%. This sample was shared with a second study, whose subject was T cells expressing NK-cell markers.

The TCR originated in a woman younger than 35 in good health. The J gene is TRBJ1-4, the V gene TRBV29-1; 9 bases align to TRBD1. Sequencing input: CD8+ T cells sorted from blood. This chain's CDR3 is CSVPGQGGKLFF. DNA for the CDR3: TGCAGCGTACCGGGACAGGGAGGAAAACTGTTTTTT. The entire variable domain, with the rest obtained from reference TRBV29-1 and TRBJ1-4, is as follows: SAVISQKPSRDICQRGTSLTIQCQVDSQVTMMFWYRQQPGQSLTLIATANQGSEATYESGFVIDKFPISRPNLTFSTLTVSNMSPEDSSIYLCSVPGQGGKLFFGSGTQLSVL.